This entry lists 7 T cell receptor beta chains sequenced from one sample in a study of T cell repertoires in cytomegalovirus infection. TCRdb passed the reads through MiXCR, listing each CDR3 protein once. The sample records some 920,000 distinct CDR3 sequences, around 32% being singletons. What these receptors recognize is not known. The material sequenced was cultured CD8+ T cells from PBMCs, taken from culture after CMV antigen stimulation. Every receptor here comes from a human donor in good health (CMV status not recorded). Some clones in this sample may be carry-over from other donors' samples.

The V gene is TRBV20-1, the J gene TRBJ1-2; D not certain. The CDR3 runs 14 residues. Trimming stripped 0 bases from V and 3 bases from J, with 11 bases between. Per germline, CDR1 DFQATT and CDR2 SNEGSKA (reference sequence). CDR3 in DNA: TGCAGTGCTAGAGATCTCGAGAGGGACTATGGCTACACCTTC. This sequence encodes CSARDLERDYGYTF.

This clonotype was seen more than once but under ten times. At one of its ends the junction is not consistent with the germline gene, which may arise from a read error. The chain combines TRBV7-6 with TRBJ2-5, with D perhaps given as TRBD1 or TRBD2 (6 bases each). This CDR3 has 15 residues. CDR1 and CDR2 (germline): SGHVS, FNYEAQ. As DNA, the CDR3 is TGTGCTAGCAGCTTAGTACGGGGGCCGTTAGAGACCCAGTACTTC. Its translation: CASSLVRGPLETQYF.

This chain uses TRBV4-2 with TRBJ1-1; 9 bases align to TRBD1. The ends lost 2 bases at V and 0 bases at J; junction bases unmatched: 7. CDR1 LGHNA and CDR2 YNFKEQ come from the germline V gene. The CDR3 has 17 residues. DNA of the CDR3: TGTGCCAGCAGCCAAAGACAGGGGGGCCTGATGAACACTGAAGCTTTCTTT. This codes for CASSQRQGGLMNTEAFF.

Concerning this clonotype itself: One end of the junction varies from germline; a read error may be responsible. This sequence joins TRBV7-7 and TRBJ2-5; 7 bases agree with TRBD2. CDR3 length: 14 residues. Germline V gives CDR1 SSHAT, CDR2 FNYEAQ (reference sequence). CDR3 amino acids: CASSSGGRGETQYF. The CDR3 region has the DNA TGTGCTAGCAGCTCGGGGGGACGAGGAGAGACCCAGTACTTC.

This clonotype came up many times. This chain uses TRBV7-2 with TRBJ2-7, with D uncertain. Germline V CDR1 and CDR2: SGHTA, FQGNSA. V was shortened by 5 bases and J by 6 bases, with 14 bases between the two germline ends. CDR3 size: 13 residues. The CDR3 nucleotides read TGTGCCAGCAGCCATAGACGGGTAGGCGAGCAGTACTTC. Protein: CASSHRRVGEQYF.

This clonotype was seen a few times. The chain has TRBV4-1 and TRBJ2-6; 9 bases are shared with TRBD2. The CDR3 spans 19 residues. V trimming: 1 base; J trimming: 0 bases; junction bases outside the gene matches: 7. Germline V lookup: CDR1 MGHRA, CDR2 YSYEKL. The CDR3 spells CASSQVDSGGSSGANVLTF. The DNA of the CDR3 is TGCGCCAGCAGCCAAGTGGATAGCGGGGGTAGCTCTGGGGCCAACGTCCTGACTTTC.

CDR3 loop: CASSLVIFSGTGELFF. The CDR3 bases are TGTGCCAGCAGCTTAGTAATTTTTAGCGGCACCGGGGAGCTGTTTTTT. The chain uses TRBV7-9 and TRBJ2-2; D is possibly TRBD2 (6 bases). This CDR3 is 16 amino acids long. With 1 base removed from V and 4 bases from J, the gap between germline ends came to 13 bases. From germline, CDR1 is SEHNR and CDR2 FQNEAQ (reference sequence).